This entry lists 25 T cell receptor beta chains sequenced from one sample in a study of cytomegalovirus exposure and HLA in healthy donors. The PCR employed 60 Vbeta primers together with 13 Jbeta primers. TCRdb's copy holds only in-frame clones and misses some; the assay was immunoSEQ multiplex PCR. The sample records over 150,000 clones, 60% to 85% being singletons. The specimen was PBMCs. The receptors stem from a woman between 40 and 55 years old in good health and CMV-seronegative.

The CDR3 loop reads CASRWGGEAAGRNCSYNEQFF. The CDR3 coding sequence is TGTGCAAGTCGCTGGGGGGGAGAGGCCGCCGGTCGCAACTGTTCCTACAATGAGCAGTTCTTC. This chain links TRBV12-2 with TRBJ2-1; TRBD2 was called by the table and not checked on the DNA. TRBV12-2 is listed as a pseudogene. CDR3 length: 21 residues.

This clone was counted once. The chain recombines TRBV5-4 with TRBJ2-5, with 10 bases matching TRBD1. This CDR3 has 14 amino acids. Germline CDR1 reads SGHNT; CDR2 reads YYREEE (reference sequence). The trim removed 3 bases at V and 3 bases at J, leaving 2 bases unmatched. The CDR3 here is CASSWDRGEETQYF. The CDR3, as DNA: TGTGCCAGCAGCTGGGACAGGGGCGAAGAGACCCAGTACTTC. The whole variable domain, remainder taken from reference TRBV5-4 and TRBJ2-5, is ETGVTQSPTHLIKTRGQQVTLRCSSQSGHNTVSWYQQALGQGPQFIFQYYREEENGRGNFPPRFSGLQFPNYSSELNVNALELDDSALYLCASSWDRGEETQYFGPGTRLLVL.

The CDR3 reads CASSDRGGADHDYTF. As DNA, the CDR3 is TGCGCCAGCAGTGACAGAGGGGGCGCGGATCACGACTACACCTTC. This chain connects TRBV10-2 to TRBJ1-2; TRBD1 agrees at 7 bases. Germline lookup yields CDR1 WSHSY and CDR2 SAAADI. The CDR3 covers 15 residues. V was pared by 3 bases and J by 10 bases, with 14 bases of the junction left unmatched.

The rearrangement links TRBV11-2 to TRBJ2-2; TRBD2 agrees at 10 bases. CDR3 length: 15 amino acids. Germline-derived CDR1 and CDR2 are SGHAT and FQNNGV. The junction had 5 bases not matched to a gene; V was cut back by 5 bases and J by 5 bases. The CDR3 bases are TGTGCCAGCAGCCCGATGGGACTAGCGACCGGGGAGCTGTTTTTT. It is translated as CASSPMGLATGELFF.

Written as DNA, the CDR3 is TGTGCCAGCAGTCGGACAGAGATAACGCCCCAGCATTTT. This sequence encodes CASSRTEITPQHF. This chain uses TRBV6-4 with TRBJ1-5; maybe TRBD1 (6 bases). Germline-derived CDR1 and CDR2 are MRHNA and SNTAGT. Between the trimmed V and J ends, which lost 5 bases and 9 bases, there was a span of 14 bases. This CDR3 is 13 amino acids long.

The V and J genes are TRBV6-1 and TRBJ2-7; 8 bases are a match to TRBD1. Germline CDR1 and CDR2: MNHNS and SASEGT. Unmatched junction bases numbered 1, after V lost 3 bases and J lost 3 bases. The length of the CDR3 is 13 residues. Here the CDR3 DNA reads TGTGCCAGCAGTGACGGACAGGGCTACGAGCAGTACTTC. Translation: CASSDGQGYEQYF.

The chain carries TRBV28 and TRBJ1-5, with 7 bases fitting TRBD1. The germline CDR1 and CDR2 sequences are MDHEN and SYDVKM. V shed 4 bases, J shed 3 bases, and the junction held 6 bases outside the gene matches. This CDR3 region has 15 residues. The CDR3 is CASSSLGQFNQPQHF. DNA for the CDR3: TGTGCCAGCAGTTCATTGGGACAGTTCAATCAGCCCCAGCATTTT.

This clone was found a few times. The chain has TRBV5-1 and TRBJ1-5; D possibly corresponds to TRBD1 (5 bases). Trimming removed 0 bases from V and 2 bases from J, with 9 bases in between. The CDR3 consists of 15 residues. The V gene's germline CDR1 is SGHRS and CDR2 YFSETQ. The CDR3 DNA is TGCGCCAGCAGCTTGGGAGGGGAGGGCAATCAGCCCCAGCATTTT. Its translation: CASSLGGEGNQPQHF.

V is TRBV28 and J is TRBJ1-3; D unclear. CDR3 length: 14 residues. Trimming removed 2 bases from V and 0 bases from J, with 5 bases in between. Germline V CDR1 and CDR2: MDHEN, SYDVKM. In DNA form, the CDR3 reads TGTGCCAGCAGTTTAACGGGCTCTGGAAACACCATATATTTT. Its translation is CASSLTGSGNTIYF. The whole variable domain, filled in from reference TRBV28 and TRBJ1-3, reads DVKVTQSSRYLVKRTGEKVFLECVQDMDHENMFWYRQDPGLGLRLIYFSYDVKMKEKGDIPEGYSVSREKKERFSLILESASTNQTSMYLCASSLTGSGNTIYFGEGSWLTVV.

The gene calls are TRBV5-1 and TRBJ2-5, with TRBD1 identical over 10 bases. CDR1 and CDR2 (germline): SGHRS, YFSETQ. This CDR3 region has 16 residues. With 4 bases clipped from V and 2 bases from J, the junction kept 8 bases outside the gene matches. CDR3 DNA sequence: TGCGCCAGCAGCACCGGGACAGGGGCGGATCAAGAGACCCAGTACTTC. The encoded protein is CASSTGTGADQETQYF.

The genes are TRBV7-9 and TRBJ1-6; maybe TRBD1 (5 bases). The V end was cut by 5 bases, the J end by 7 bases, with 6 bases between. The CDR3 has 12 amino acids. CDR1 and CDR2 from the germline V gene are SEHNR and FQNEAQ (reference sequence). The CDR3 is CASSRQNSPLHF. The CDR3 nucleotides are TGTGCCAGCAGCCGACAGAATTCACCCCTCCACTTT.

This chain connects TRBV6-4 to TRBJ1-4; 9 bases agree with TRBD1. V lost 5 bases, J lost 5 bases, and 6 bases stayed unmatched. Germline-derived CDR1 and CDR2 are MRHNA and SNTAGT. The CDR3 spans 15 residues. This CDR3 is CASSYTGQGNEKLFF. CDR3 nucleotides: TGTGCCAGCAGTTATACGGGACAGGGAAATGAAAAACTGTTTTTT.

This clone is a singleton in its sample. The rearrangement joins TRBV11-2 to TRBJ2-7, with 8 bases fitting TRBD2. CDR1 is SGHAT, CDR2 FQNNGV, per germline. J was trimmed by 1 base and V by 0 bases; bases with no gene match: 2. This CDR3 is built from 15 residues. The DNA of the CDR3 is TGTGCCAGCAGCTTAGAGTCTAGCGGGTCCTACGAGCAGTACTTC. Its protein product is CASSLESSGSYEQYF.

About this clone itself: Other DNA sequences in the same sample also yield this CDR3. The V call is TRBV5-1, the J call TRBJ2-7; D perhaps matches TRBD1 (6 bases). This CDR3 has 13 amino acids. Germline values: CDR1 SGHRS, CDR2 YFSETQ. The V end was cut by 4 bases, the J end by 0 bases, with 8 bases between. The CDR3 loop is CASSRDNSYEQYF. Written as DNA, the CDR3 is TGCGCCAGCAGCAGGGACAACTCCTACGAGCAGTACTTC.

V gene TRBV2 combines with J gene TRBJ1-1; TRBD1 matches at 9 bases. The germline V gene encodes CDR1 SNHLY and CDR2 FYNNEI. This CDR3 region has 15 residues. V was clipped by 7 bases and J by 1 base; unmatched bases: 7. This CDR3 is CASNEQGAQNTEAFF. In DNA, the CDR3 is TGTGCCAGCAACGAACAGGGGGCGCAGAACACTGAAGCTTTCTTT.

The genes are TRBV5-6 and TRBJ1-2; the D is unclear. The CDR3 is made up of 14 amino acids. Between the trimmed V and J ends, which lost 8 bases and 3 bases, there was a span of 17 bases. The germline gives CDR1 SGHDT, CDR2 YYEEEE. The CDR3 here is CASQTGSGYYGYTF. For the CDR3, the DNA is TGTGCCAGTCAAACTGGGTCAGGCTACTATGGCTACACCTTC.

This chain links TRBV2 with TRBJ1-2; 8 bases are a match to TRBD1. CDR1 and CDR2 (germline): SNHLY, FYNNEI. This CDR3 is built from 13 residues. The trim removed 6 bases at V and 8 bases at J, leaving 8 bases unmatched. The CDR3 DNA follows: TGTGCCAGCAGCCCGGACAGGGTTCAGGGCTACACCTTC. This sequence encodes CASSPDRVQGYTF.

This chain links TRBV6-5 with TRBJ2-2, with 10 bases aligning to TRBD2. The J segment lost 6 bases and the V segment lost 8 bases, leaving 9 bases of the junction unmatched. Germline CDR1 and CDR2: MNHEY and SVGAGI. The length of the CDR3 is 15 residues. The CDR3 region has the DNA TGTGCCAGCCATTCCGCCAGCGGGAGGGCCGGGGAGCTGTTTTTT. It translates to CASHSASGRAGELFF.

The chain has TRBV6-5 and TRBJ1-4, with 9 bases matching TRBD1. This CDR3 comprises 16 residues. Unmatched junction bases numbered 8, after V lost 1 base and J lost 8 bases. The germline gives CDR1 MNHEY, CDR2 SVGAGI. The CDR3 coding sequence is TGTGCCAGCAGTTACTACGGGGACAGGGCCGGAGAAAAACTGTTTTTT. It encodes CASSYYGDRAGEKLFF.

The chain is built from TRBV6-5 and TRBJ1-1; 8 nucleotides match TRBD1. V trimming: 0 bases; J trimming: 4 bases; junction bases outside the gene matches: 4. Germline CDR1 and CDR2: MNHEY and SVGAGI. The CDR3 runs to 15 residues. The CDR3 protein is CASSYSSTGGTEAFF. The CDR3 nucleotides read TGTGCCAGCAGTTACTCGTCTACAGGGGGCACTGAAGCTTTCTTT.

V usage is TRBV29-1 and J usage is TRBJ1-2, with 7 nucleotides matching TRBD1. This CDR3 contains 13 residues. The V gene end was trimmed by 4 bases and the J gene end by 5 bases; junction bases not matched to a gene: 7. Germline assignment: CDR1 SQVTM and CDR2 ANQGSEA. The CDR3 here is CSVGGEGAYGYTF. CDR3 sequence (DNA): TGCAGCGTTGGGGGTGAGGGGGCTTATGGCTACACCTTC. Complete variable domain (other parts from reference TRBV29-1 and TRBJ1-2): SAVISQKPSRDICQRGTSLTIQCQVDSQVTMMFWYRQQPGQSLTLIATANQGSEATYESGFVIDKFPISRPNLTFSTLTVSNMSPEDSSIYLCSVGGEGAYGYTFGSGTRLTVV.

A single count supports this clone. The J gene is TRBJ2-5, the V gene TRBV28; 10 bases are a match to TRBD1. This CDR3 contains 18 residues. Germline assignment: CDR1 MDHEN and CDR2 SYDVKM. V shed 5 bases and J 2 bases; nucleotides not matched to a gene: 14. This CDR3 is CASSPYRLGQGKQETQYF. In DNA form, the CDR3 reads TGTGCCAGCAGTCCGTATCGACTGGGACAGGGGAAACAAGAGACCCAGTACTTC. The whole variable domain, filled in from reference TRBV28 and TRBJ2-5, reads DVKVTQSSRYLVKRTGEKVFLECVQDMDHENMFWYRQDPGLGLRLIYFSYDVKMKEKGDIPEGYSVSREKKERFSLILESASTNQTSMYLCASSPYRLGQGKQETQYFGPGTRLLVL.

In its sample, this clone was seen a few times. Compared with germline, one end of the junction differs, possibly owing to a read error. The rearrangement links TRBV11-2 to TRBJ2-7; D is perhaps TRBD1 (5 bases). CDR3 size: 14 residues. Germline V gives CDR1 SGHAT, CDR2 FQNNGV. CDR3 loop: CASSVMAGLGEVCF. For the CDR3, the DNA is TGTGCCAGCAGCGTCATGGCAGGGCTTGGTGAGGTGTGCTTC.

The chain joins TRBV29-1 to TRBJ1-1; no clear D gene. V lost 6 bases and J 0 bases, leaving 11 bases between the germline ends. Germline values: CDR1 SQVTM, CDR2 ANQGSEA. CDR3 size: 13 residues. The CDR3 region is CSVGYEMNTEAFF. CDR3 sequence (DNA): TGCAGCGTGGGCTATGAGATGAACACTGAAGCTTTCTTT. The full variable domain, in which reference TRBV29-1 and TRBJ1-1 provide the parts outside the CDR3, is SAVISQKPSRDICQRGTSLTIQCQVDSQVTMMFWYRQQPGQSLTLIATANQGSEATYESGFVIDKFPISRPNLTFSTLTVSNMSPEDSSIYLCSVGYEMNTEAFFGQGTRLTVV.

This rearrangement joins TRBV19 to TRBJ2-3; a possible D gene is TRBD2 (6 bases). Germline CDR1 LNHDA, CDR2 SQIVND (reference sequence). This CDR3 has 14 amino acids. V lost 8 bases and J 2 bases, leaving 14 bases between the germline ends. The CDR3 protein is CASAGAGSTDTQYF. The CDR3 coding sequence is TGTGCCAGTGCCGGCGCGGGATCCACAGATACGCAGTATTTT. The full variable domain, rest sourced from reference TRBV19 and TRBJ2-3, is DGGITQSPKYLFRKEGQNVTLSCEQNLNHDAMYWYRQDPGQGLRLIYYSQIVNDFQKGDIAEGYSVSREKKESFPLTVTSAQKNPTAFYLCASAGAGSTDTQYFGPGTRLTVL.